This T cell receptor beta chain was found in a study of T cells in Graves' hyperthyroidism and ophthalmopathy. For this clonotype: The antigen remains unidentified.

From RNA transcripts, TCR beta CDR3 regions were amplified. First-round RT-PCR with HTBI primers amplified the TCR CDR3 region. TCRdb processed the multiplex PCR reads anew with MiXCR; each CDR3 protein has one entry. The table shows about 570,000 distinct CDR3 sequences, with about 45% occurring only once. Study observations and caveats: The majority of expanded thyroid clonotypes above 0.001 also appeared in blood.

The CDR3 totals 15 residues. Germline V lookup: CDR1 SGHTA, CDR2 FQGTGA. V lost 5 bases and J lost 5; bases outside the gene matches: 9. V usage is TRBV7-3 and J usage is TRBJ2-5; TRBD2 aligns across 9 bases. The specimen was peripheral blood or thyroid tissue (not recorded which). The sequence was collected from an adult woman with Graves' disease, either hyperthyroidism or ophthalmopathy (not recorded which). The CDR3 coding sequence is TGTGCCAGCAGCGAGACTAGCGGTCTCTACGAGACCCAGTACTTC. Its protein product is CASSETSGLYETQYF.